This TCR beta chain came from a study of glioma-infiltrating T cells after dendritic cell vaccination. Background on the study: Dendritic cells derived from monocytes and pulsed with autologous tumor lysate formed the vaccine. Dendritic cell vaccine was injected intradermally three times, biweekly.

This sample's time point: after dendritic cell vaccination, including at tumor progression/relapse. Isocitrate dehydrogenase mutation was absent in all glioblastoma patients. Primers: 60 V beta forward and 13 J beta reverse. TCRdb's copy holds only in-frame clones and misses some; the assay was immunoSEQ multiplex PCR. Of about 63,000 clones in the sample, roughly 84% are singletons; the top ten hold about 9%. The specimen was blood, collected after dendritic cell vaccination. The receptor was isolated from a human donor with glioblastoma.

In DNA, the CDR3 is TGTGCCAGCAGTTTAGGCACAAGCTACGAGCAGTACTTC. Translating gives CASSLGTSYEQYF. The chain joins TRBV27 to TRBJ2-7; D gene unclear. The CDR3 is 13 residues long. Germline lookup yields CDR1 MNHEY and CDR2 SMNVEV (reference sequence). Trimming cost V 2 bases and J 3 bases, with 8 bases left between them.